This T cell receptor (beta chain) was recovered during a study of CD4+ T cells in melanoma. Study findings and constraints: Diverse differentiation states were reported for melanoma neoantigen-specific CD4+ T cells. CD8+ T cell, macrophage and B cell function reportedly correlated with neoantigen-specific CD4+ T cells.

Details on this clone: Its cognate antigen is unknown.

The data were produced by immunoSEQ multiplex PCR, yet TCRdb's version contains in-frame clones alone and is incomplete. The repertoire holds 110,000 to 150,000 clones, with about nine tenths as singletons. Trimming removed 2 bases from V and 4 bases from J, with 16 bases in between. This CDR3 spans 16 amino acids. CDR1 is SGHKS, CDR2 YYEKEE, per germline (reference sequence). The chain uses TRBV5-5 and TRBJ2-1; D call uncertain. This clonotype was sampled from a human donor with melanoma. This chain's CDR3 is CASSFLARGPYNEQFF. Written as DNA, the CDR3 is TGTGCCAGCAGCTTTCTTGCCCGCGGACCTTACAATGAGCAGTTCTTC. Full variable domain (missing parts from reference TRBV5-5 and TRBJ2-1): DAGVTQSPTHLIKTRGQQVTLRCSPISGHKSVSWYQQVLGQGPQFIFQYYEKEERGRGNFPDRFSARQFPNYSSELNVNALLLGDSALYLCASSFLARGPYNEQFFGPGTRLTVL.